The TCR beta chain under discussion was sequenced for a study of CD8 T cells in ankylosing spondylitis. Study-wide points: Disease-linked clones, CD8+, were relatively rare in peripheral blood. A motif in TCR beta, a set of under ten highly homologous variants, appeared characteristic of ankylosing spondylitis blood.

For TCR beta, libraries came from quantitative 5'-RACE with molecular barcodes. One entry per CDR3 protein, called by TCRdb with MiXCR from the 5' RACE reads. The sample has 100,000 to 150,000 distinct CDR3 sequences, about a sixth seen once. CDR1 is SEHNR and CDR2 is FQNEAQ in the germline V gene (reference sequence). The V and J ends lost 0 bases and 9 bases respectively, with 5 bases between them. This CDR3 comprises 12 residues. This clonotype turned up a few times. Antigen specificity is unknown. V is TRBV7-9 and J is TRBJ2-2; D is unclear. Material for sequencing was blood, either unsorted or a sorted T cell fraction (not recorded which). The sequence came from a male donor with ankylosing spondylitis. DNA for the CDR3: TGTGCCAGCAGCTTAGCGCTTCGGGAGCTGTTTTTT. The encoded protein is CASSLALRELFF.